Listed here are 19 T cell receptor beta chains from one sample, sequenced in a study of blood T cell repertoires in COVID-19. Sequenced by immunoSEQ multiplex PCR; TCRdb stores in-frame clones only, minus some. The repertoire holds some 130,000 clones, about nine tenths seen once, with about 4.5% in the top ten. Specimen: peripheral blood. These receptors were collected from a man aged 60 to 69 with COVID-19, enrolled during active disease.

CDR3: CASSISSGRAYEQYF. The CDR3 bases are TGTGCCAGTAGTATATCGAGCGGGAGGGCCTACGAGCAGTACTTC. The V gene is TRBV19, the J gene TRBJ2-7, with 10 bases that match TRBD2. This CDR3 has 15 amino acids. Germline CDR1 reads LNHDA; CDR2 reads SQIVND (reference sequence). The V segment lost 2 bases and the J segment 2 bases; nucleotides outside the gene matches: 3.

The chain couples TRBV18 to TRBJ2-6, with 8 bases lining up with TRBD1. The germline V gene has CDR1 KGHSH and CDR2 LQKENI. The V gene end was trimmed by 1 base and the J gene end by 7 bases; junction bases not matched to a gene: 6. This CDR3 has 16 residues. The CDR3 reads CASSPRTGNEANVLTF. The CDR3 DNA sequence: TGTGCCAGCTCACCACGGACAGGGAATGAAGCCAACGTCCTGACTTTC.

This clone was seen more than once but under ten times. The J gene is TRBJ2-2, the V gene TRBV19; 7 bases are a match to TRBD1. There are 16 residues in the CDR3. With 4 bases clipped from V and 5 bases from J, the junction kept 10 bases outside the gene matches. Germline CDR1 and CDR2: LNHDA and SQIVND (reference sequence). CDR3 sequence reads: CASSRKGALGTGELFF. The CDR3 DNA follows: TGTGCCAGTAGTAGAAAGGGGGCGTTAGGTACCGGGGAGCTGTTTTTT.

The V and J genes are TRBV6-2 or TRBV6-3 and TRBJ1-2, with D perhaps TRBD1 (5 bases). V lost 3 bases and J lost 3, with 11 bases in between. The CDR3 totals 14 residues. The V gene's germline CDR1 is MNHEY and CDR2 SVGEGT. The chain's CDR3 is CASSYPQVHYGYTF. Here the CDR3 DNA reads TGTGCCAGCAGTTATCCACAGGTTCACTATGGCTACACCTTC.

This chain connects TRBV27 to TRBJ1-6, with D uncertain. The CDR3 totals 13 residues. The germline CDR1 and CDR2 sequences are MNHEY and SMNVEV (reference sequence). V lost 2 bases, J lost 8 bases, and 7 bases lay in between. DNA of the CDR3: TGTGCCAGCAGTTTAGGGAGTTATTCACCCCTCCACTTT. Translation: CASSLGSYSPLHF.

The chain has TRBV10-2 and TRBJ1-2, with a tentative D call TRBD1 (6 bases). The CDR3 totals 13 residues. Between the trimmed V and J ends, which lost 6 bases and 2 bases, there was a span of 10 bases. Germline CDR1 is WSHSY and CDR2 is SAAADI. CDR3 bases: TGCGCCAGCAGCCGGGACATCAACTATGGCTACACCTTC. This codes for CASSRDINYGYTF.

This chain uses TRBV11-3 with TRBJ1-1, with 9 bases matching TRBD1. Germline V gene data show CDR1 as SGHNT and CDR2 as YENEEA. Trimming at V came to 1 base and at J to 1 base, leaving 4 bases not matched to a gene. The CDR3 is made up of 16 amino acids. The CDR3 here is CASSLVGTGTNTEAFF. The DNA for the CDR3 is TGTGCCAGCAGCTTAGTAGGGACAGGGACGAACACTGAAGCTTTCTTT.

The V and J genes are TRBV11-2 and TRBJ1-5; D perhaps matches TRBD1 (5 bases). CDR1 SGHAT and CDR2 FQNNGV come from the germline V gene. This CDR3 comprises 13 residues. V lost 4 bases and J 12 bases, leaving 16 bases between the germline ends. The CDR3 loop is CASSSGGVVGQHF. The CDR3 bases are TGTGCCAGCAGCTCGGGGGGGGTGGTTGGCCAGCATTTT.

The chain is built from TRBV18 and TRBJ1-2, with D possibly matching TRBD1 (5 bases). The germline CDR1 and CDR2 sequences are KGHSH and LQKENI. The CDR3 spans 17 residues. V was clipped by 2 bases and J by 2 bases, with 18 bases between them. The CDR3 DNA reads as TGTGCCAGCTCACCAAAAGTACGGGACTCAACAAACTATGGCTACACCTTC. It yields the protein CASSPKVRDSTNYGYTF.

The V gene is TRBV7-9, the J gene TRBJ1-1; D unclear. V was shortened by 10 bases and J by 8 bases, with 17 bases between the two germline ends. Germline CDR1 and CDR2: SEHNR and FQNEAQ (reference sequence). The CDR3 consists of 12 residues. DNA for the CDR3: TGTGCCACTAACATCCGGGGATCCGAAGCTTTCTTT. It encodes CATNIRGSEAFF.

The V and J genes are TRBV30 and TRBJ2-7; D gene uncertain. V lost 3 bases to trimming and J lost 3 bases, with 9 bases between them. Germline V CDR1 and CDR2: GTSNPN, SVGIG (reference sequence). The CDR3 consists of 12 residues. CDR3 residues: CAWSAPGYEQYF. CDR3 in DNA: TGTGCCTGGAGCGCTCCGGGCTACGAGCAGTACTTC. Combining the CDR3 with reference TRBV30 and TRBJ2-7 gives the whole variable domain SQTIHQWPATLVQPVGSPLSLECTVEGTSNPNLYWYRQAAGRGLQLLFYSVGIGQISSEVPQNLSASRPQDRQFILSSKKLLLSDSGFYLCAWSAPGYEQYFGPGTRLTVT.

This chain links TRBV19 with TRBJ1-6; D is possibly TRBD1 (5 bases). From germline, CDR1 is LNHDA and CDR2 SQIVND (reference sequence). This CDR3 has 13 amino acids. V gave up 11 bases and J gave up 10 bases, with 18 bases separating them. The CDR3 sequence is CAGGGQGWSPLHF. The CDR3 DNA follows: TGTGCCGGCGGGGGTCAGGGTTGGTCACCCCTCCACTTT. The whole variable domain, filled in from reference TRBV19 and TRBJ1-6, reads DGGITQSPKYLFRKEGQNVTLSCEQNLNHDAMYWYRQDPGQGLRLIYYSQIVNDFQKGDIAEGYSVSREKKESFPLTVTSAQKNPTAFYLCAGGGQGWSPLHFGNGTRLTVT.

The rearrangement uses TRBV29-1 and TRBJ2-3, with 7 positions matching TRBD1. From germline, CDR1 is SQVTM and CDR2 ANQGSEA. V lost 1 base to trimming and J lost 3 bases; unmatched junction nucleotides: 7. This CDR3 is built from 15 residues. CDR3 sequence: CSVEAGGRSTDTQYF. DNA of the CDR3: TGCAGCGTTGAAGCAGGGGGTAGGTCTACAGATACGCAGTATTTT.

V is TRBV21-1 and J is TRBJ2-4; the table assigns TRBD1, which was not confirmed against the DNA. TRBV21-1 is a recognized pseudogene. The CDR3 totals 14 residues. CDR3 loop: CASRGQGTKNIQYF. DNA for the CDR3: TGTGCCAGCAGGGGACAGGGTACCAAAAACATTCAGTACTTC.

V is TRBV4-2 and J is TRBJ2-7; the D is unclear. Trimming stripped 0 bases from V and 2 bases from J, with 20 bases between. CDR1 is LGHNA, CDR2 YNFKEQ, per germline. The CDR3 length is 18 residues. CDR3 region: CASSQDRQDTAQAYEQYF. DNA for the CDR3: TGTGCCAGCAGCCAAGATCGGCAGGATACTGCGCAAGCCTACGAGCAGTACTTC.

This chain links TRBV5-1 with TRBJ1-4, with 7 bases fitting TRBD1. CDR1 is SGHRS, CDR2 YFSETQ, per germline. Germline trimming cut 2 bases from V and 7 bases from J; bases unmatched to any gene: 11. CDR3 size: 16 residues. DNA for the CDR3: TGCGCCAGCAGCTTTGGGACCCAGGGGGATGGTGAAAAACTGTTTTTT. Translation: CASSFGTQGDGEKLFF.

This sequence joins TRBV5-1 and TRBJ1-1; TRBD1 matches at 7 bases. The CDR3 has 14 residues. CDR1 SGHRS and CDR2 YFSETQ come from the germline V gene. The V segment lost 4 bases and the J segment 4 bases; nucleotides outside the gene matches: 7. The CDR3 reads CASSVTQGSTEAFF. The DNA for the CDR3 is TGCGCCAGCAGCGTAACACAGGGGAGCACTGAAGCTTTCTTT. Together with reference TRBV5-1 and TRBJ1-1, the CDR3 gives the full variable domain: KAGVTQTPRYLIKTRGQQVTLSCSPISGHRSVSWYQQTPGQGLQFLFEYFSETQRNKGNFPGRFSGRQFSNSRSEMNVSTLELGDSALYLCASSVTQGSTEAFFGQGTRLTVV.

CDR3 residues: CAWNLQGPEQYF. CDR3 DNA sequence: TGTGCCTGGAACCTCCAGGGGCCCGAGCAGTACTTC. The V gene is TRBV30, the J gene TRBJ2-7, with a weak D call TRBD1 (6 bases). From germline, CDR1 is GTSNPN and CDR2 SVGIG (reference sequence). V was clipped by 4 bases and J by 6 bases, with 13 bases between them. This CDR3 is built from 12 residues.

The chain couples TRBV19 to TRBJ1-2, with no clear D. The CDR3 extends over 15 amino acids. Germline-derived CDR1 and CDR2 are LNHDA and SQIVND (reference sequence). Trimming pared 6 bases from V and 5 bases from J, leaving 19 bases between. CDR3 region: CASSASGLNPYGYTF. In nucleotides, the CDR3 is TGTGCCAGTAGCGCCTCGGGTCTCAACCCGTATGGCTACACCTTC.